The TCR beta chain described here comes from a study of T cell clones after liver transplantation. Across the study: Samples came from ITN030ST, which attempted immunosuppression withdrawal within 2 years of liver transplantation. Tolerant meant at least one year fully off immunosuppression without liver enzymes above twice normal. Blood was drawn pre-transplant, before withdrawal, and after full or failed withdrawal. Study observations and caveats: A larger donor-reactive than third-party decline suggested partial antigen-specific deletion.

CDR3 length: 14 residues. The V gene's germline CDR1 is LNHDA and CDR2 SQIVND (reference sequence). Trimming cost V 9 bases and J 5 bases, with 19 bases left between them. This clone was recorded only once. Its antigen remains unknown. Clones were read by immunoSEQ multiplex PCR, and TCRdb kept only the in-frame ones, dropping some. The profile covers some 45,000 clones, with roughly 84% appearing a single time and 2.5% taken by the ten largest. This receptor was taken from a human patient who received a liver transplant. Some of the T cells may derive from the graft donor. The chain has TRBV19 and TRBJ1-1, with unresolved D. The sequences come from CD4+ T cells from blood, collected 24 months after liver transplant. This CDR3 is CASLTEGGRTEAFF. The CDR3 DNA is TGTGCCAGCCTCACCGAAGGAGGGAGGACTGAAGCTTTCTTT.